This T cell receptor beta chain appears in the sequencing data of a study of blood T cell repertoires in COVID-19. V shed 1 base and J shed 3 bases, with 6 bases lying between them. Per the germline V gene, CDR1 is MDHEN and CDR2 is SYDVKM. The CDR3 is 13 amino acids. Profiled with immunoSEQ multiplex PCR; TCRdb holds only in-frame clones, not every one. The top ten clones hold around 5.1% of a sample with roughly 360,000 clones, roughly 87% of them seen once. This study enrolled people aged 18 to 89 from 24 US geographic areas. Clinical history reported by participants formed the basis on which cohorts were assigned.

This receptor was taken from a woman aged 45-65 years who had recovered from COVID-19. Specimen: PBMCs or T cells enriched from blood (not recorded which). This chain links TRBV28 with TRBJ1-1, with D unclear. CDR3 nucleotides: TGTGCCAGCAGTTTATACGGGGACACTGAAGCTTTCTTT. It translates to CASSLYGDTEAFF.